There are many counts of the clone carrying this T cell receptor (beta chain). Antigen specificity is unknown. The CDR3 sequence is 13 residues long. Germline CDR1 reads MGHDK; CDR2 reads SYGVNS. Trimming removed 4 bases at V and 0 bases at J, with 7 bases between. This sample is drawn from a study of molecular identifiers for immune sequencing clone quantification. Study findings and constraints: Clone sizes could be underestimated for highly expanded clones when identical TCR molecules share a barcode.

Sorting isolated naive CD8 T cells as CD8+CD4-CCR7+CD45RA+ events. Making the bulk TCR libraries relied on previously described methods and listed TCR primers. TCRdb recomputed calls from the PCR reads with MiXCR, one row per CDR3 protein. The repertoire includes around 470,000 distinct CDR3 sequences, 20% to 25% of them detected once, and 0.7% to 1% sits in the top ten. The chain is built from TRBV25-1 and TRBJ2-7; D is uncertain. This clonotype was obtained from a human donor in good health. Some libraries in this study had Jurkat cell RNA spiked in. Sequenced: naive CD8+ T cells from blood, with Jurkat cell RNA spiked in. Indicated subset: FACS-sorted CD8+CD4-CCR7+CD45RA+ naive T cells. The CDR3 protein is CASSVDRSYEQYF. DNA of the CDR3: TGTGCCAGCAGTGTGGACCGCTCCTACGAGCAGTACTTC.